This entry concerns a single T cell receptor (beta chain). Assay used: immunoSEQ multiplex PCR; TCRdb lists only in-frame clones, some missing. The profile covers approximately 46,000 clones, with 85% to 95% appearing a single time and about 0.17% taken by the ten largest. This entry is derived from a study of human thymus T cells. Sequencing was performed on blood. The receptor comes from a girl under three years old with a congenital heart defect but otherwise immunologically healthy.

CDR3 sequence: CASSLGRLPSSYNEQFF. Here the CDR3 DNA reads TGTGCCAGCAGCTTAGGGCGACTACCTAGCTCCTACAATGAGCAGTTCTTC. The rearrangement joins TRBV11-3 to TRBJ2-1; D might be TRBD2 (5 bases). Germline values: CDR1 SGHNT, CDR2 YENEEA. Between the trimmed V and J ends, which lost 1 base and 0 bases, there was a span of 13 bases. The CDR3 consists of 17 residues. Using reference TRBV11-3 and TRBJ2-1 for the parts outside the CDR3, the full variable domain is EAGVVQSPRYKIIEKKQPVAFWCNPISGHNTLYWYLQNLGQGPELLIRYENEEAVDDSQLPKDRFSAERLKGVDSTLKIQPAELGDSAVYLCASSLGRLPSSYNEQFFGPGTRLTVL.